This T cell receptor beta chain was documented in a study of CD8+CD57+ T cells in acquired aplastic anemia. For the study at large: Quantities of DNA derived from sorted CD4+ and CD8+ cells averaged around 3.2 ug.

Whoever was chosen for sequencing had shown CD8+CD57+ cell expansion by flow cytometry. Each patient carried a diagnosis of severe acquired aplastic anemia. For CDR3 and TCR beta VDJ profiling, genomic DNA was the template used. TCRdb re-analysed the reads in MiXCR, keeping a single row per CDR3 protein. The data contain 200,000 to 250,000 distinct CDR3 sequences, less than 75% of them singletons. Only one count was recorded for this clonotype. What it binds is unknown. V was shortened by 5 bases and J by 0 bases, with 8 bases between the two germline ends. The CDR3 totals 14 residues. The germline gives CDR1 KGHDR, CDR2 SFDVKD. General study results and limits: Patients were compared with controls for CD8+ Simpson's diversity, and no significant difference emerged.

V usage is TRBV24-1 and J usage is TRBJ2-3, with D possibly matching TRBD1 (5 bases). Material: sorted CD4+, CD8+, or CD8+CD57+ T cells (not recorded which) from PBMCs. This receptor was obtained from a human donor with aplastic anemia. The CDR3 protein is CATSAPGSTDTQYF. The CDR3 coding sequence is TGTGCCACCAGTGCCCCAGGGAGCACAGATACGCAGTATTTT.